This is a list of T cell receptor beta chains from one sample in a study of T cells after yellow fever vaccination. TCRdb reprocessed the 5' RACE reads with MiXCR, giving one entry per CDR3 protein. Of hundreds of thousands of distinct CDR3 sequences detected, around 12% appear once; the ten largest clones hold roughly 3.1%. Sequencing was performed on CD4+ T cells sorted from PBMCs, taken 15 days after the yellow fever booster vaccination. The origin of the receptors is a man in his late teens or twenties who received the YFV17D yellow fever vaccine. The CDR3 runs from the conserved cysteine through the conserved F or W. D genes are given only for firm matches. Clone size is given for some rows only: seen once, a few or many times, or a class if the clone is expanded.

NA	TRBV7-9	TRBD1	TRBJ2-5	CASSSTGGWETQYF	TGTGCCAGCAGCTCGACAGGGGGCTGGGAGACCCAGTACTTC
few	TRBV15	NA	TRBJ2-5	CATSREVDSQETQYF	TGTGCCACCAGCAGAGAGGTCGACAGCCAAGAGACCCAGTACTTC
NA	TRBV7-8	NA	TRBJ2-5	CASSAGQRGGKTQYF	TGTGCCAGCAGCGCGGGACAACGAGGGGGCAAGACCCAGTACTTC
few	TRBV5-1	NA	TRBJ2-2	CASLPDTNTGELFF	TGCGCCAGCCTACCCGATACGAACACCGGGGAGCTGTTTTTT
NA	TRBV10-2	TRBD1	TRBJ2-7	CASRQPGQGSYEQYF	TGCGCCAGCAGGCAGCCGGGACAGGGTTCCTACGAGCAGTACTTC
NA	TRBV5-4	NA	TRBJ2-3	CASSLSGPGTQYF	TGTGCCAGCAGCTTGTCAGGACCTGGTACGCAGTATTTT
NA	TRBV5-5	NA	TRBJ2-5	CASSGRGSWTQYF	TGTGCCAGCAGCGGGCGGGGATCATGGACCCAGTACTTC
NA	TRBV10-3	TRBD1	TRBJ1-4	CAINERTGEFEKLFF	TGTGCCATCAACGAGAGGACAGGGGAGTTTGAAAAACTGTTTTTT
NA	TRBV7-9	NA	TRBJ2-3	CASGPYREDTQYF	TGTGCCAGCGGGCCTTACCGGGAAGATACGCAGTATTTT
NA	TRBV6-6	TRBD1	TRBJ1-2	CAMGTGGSNYGYTF	TGTGCCATGGGGACAGGGGGCTCTAACTATGGCTACACCTTC
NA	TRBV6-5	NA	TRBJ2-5	CASSYGGVAQETQYF	TGTGCCAGCAGTTACGGCGGGGTAGCACAGGAGACCCAGTACTTC
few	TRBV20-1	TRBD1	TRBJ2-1	CSRKTGGDEQFF	TGCAGTCGCAAGACAGGGGGCGATGAGCAGTTCTTC
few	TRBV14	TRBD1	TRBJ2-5	CASSPKRTTGRVQETQYF	TGTGCCAGCAGTCCGAAGCGTACGACAGGGAGAGTCCAAGAGACCCAGTACTTC
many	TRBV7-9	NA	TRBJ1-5	CASSLAGTANEPQHF	TGTGCCAGCAGCTTAGCGGGGACGGCGAACGAGCCCCAGCATTTT
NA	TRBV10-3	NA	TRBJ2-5	CAISVQPEVVTQYF	TGTGCCATCAGTGTGCAGCCGGAGGTGGTGACCCAGTACTTC
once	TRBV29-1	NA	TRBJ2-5	CSVQGLRGAGETQYF	TGCAGCGTTCAGGGCCTCAGAGGGGCTGGAGAGACCCAGTACTTC
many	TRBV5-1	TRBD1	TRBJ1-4	CASSLGQGSNEKLFF	TGCGCCAGCAGCTTGGGACAGGGGAGCAATGAAAAACTGTTTTTT
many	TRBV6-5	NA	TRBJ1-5	CASRQGISQPQHF	TGTGCCAGCAGGCAGGGTATCTCCCAGCCCCAGCATTTT
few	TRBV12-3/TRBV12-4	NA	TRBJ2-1	CASSRRQSDEQFF	TGTGCCAGCAGTCGTCGACAGTCCGATGAGCAGTTCTTC
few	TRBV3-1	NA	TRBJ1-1	CASSQLGLEAFF	TGTGCCAGCAGCCAATTAGGGCTGGAAGCTTTCTTT
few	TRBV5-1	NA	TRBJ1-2	CASSSDRPSLDGYTF	TGCGCCAGCAGTTCCGACAGGCCGAGTCTGGATGGCTACACCTTC
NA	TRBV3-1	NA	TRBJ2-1	CASTLGGFSYNEQFF	TGTGCCAGCACTTTGGGAGGTTTCTCCTACAATGAGCAGTTCTTC
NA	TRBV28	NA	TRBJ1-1	CASSPSDRYTEAFF	TGTGCCAGCAGTCCCTCAGACAGATACACTGAAGCTTTCTTT
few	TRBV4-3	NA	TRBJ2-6	CASSQALYFSGANVLTF	TGCGCCAGCAGCCAAGCCCTCTACTTCTCTGGGGCCAACGTCCTGACTTTC
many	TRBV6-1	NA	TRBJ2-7	CASSELGYEQYF	TGTGCCAGCAGTGAACTAGGATACGAGCAGTACTTC
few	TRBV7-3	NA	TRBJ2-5	CASSPTATQETQYF	TGTGCCAGCAGCCCCACGGCAACTCAAGAGACCCAGTACTTC
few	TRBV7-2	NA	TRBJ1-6	CASSLARGLSPLHF	TGTGCCAGCAGCTTAGCGCGAGGACTTTCACCCCTCCACTTT
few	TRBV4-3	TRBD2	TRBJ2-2	CASSRPGAGGPHGELFF	TGCGCCAGCAGCCGCCCAGGAGCGGGGGGTCCCCACGGGGAGCTGTTTTTT
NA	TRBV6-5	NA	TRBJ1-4	CASSSYRVGEKLFF	TGTGCCAGCAGCTCGTACAGGGTCGGTGAAAAACTGTTTTTT
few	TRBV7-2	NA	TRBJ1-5	CASSLAAVNQPQHF	TGTGCCAGCAGCTTAGCGGCAGTAAATCAGCCCCAGCATTTT
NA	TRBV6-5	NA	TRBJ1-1	CASIPTGLENTEAFF	TGTGCCAGCATTCCTACGGGGCTTGAGAACACTGAAGCTTTCTTT
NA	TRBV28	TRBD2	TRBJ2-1	CASPPSGSTGEQFF	TGTGCCAGCCCTCCTAGCGGGAGTACCGGTGAGCAGTTCTTC
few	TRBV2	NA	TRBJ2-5	CASSDNVQTQYF	TGTGCCAGCAGTGACAACGTCCAGACCCAGTACTTC
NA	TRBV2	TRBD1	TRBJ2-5	CASNRDRQETQYF	TGTGCCAGCAACCGGGACAGACAAGAGACCCAGTACTTC
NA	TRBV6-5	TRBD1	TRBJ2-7	CASRRTGIGEQYF	TGTGCCAGCAGGCGGACAGGGATTGGTGAGCAGTACTTC
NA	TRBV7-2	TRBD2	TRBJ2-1	CASSLGSSGDYNEQFF	TGTGCCAGCAGCTTAGGGAGTAGCGGGGACTACAATGAGCAGTTCTTC
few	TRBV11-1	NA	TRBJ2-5	CASSPEQGPVGKTQYF	TGTGCCAGCAGCCCCGAACAGGGCCCGGTCGGGAAGACCCAGTACTTC
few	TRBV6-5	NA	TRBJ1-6	CASSYSEVDSPLHF	TGTGCCAGCAGTTACTCCGAGGTAGATTCACCCCTCCACTTT
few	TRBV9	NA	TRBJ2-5	CASSVEPGGETQYF	TGTGCCAGCAGCGTAGAGCCCGGGGGAGAGACCCAGTACTTC